The following is a T cell receptor beta chain sequence with its context. No antigen is known for it. The data belong to a study of cytomegalovirus exposure and HLA in healthy donors. Study-level points and caveats: It was confirmed in vitro that a few of the CMV-associated chains were specific for CMV antigens. The study put under 200 TCR beta chains on its list as cytomegalovirus-associated. The tendency of first-cohort TCR clusters to co-occur in the roughly 130 validation repertoires was the finding of a later analysis.

Profiling relied on immunoSEQ multiplex PCR, and the TCRdb table lists in-frame clones only, not all of them. The sample has 130,000 or so clones; about 88% are singletons. Germline CDR1 and CDR2: SGHVS and FQNEAQ. This CDR3 has 13 residues. Between the trimmed V and J ends, which lost 8 bases and 2 bases, there was a span of 12 bases. The genes are TRBV7-8 and TRBJ2-5; unclear D gene. Sequencing was carried out using PBMCs. The source is a woman in her late teens or twenties in good health and CMV-seronegative. CDR3 DNA: TGTGCCAGCGCGTTACTGTTACAAGAGACCCAGTACTTC. As protein: CASALLLQETQYF.